This record concerns one TCR beta chain sequence. The sample is drawn from a study of T cell repertoires in ileal Crohn's disease. TCRdb's copy holds only in-frame clones and misses some; the assay was immunoSEQ multiplex PCR. The table lists approximately 3,500 clones, 65% to 90% of them singletons. The clonotype was recovered from an adult with Crohn's disease. The specimen was ileal tissue.

CDR3: CASRPGQGNSPLHF. DNA for the CDR3: TGTGCCAGCAGACCGGGACAGGGAAATTCACCCCTCCACTTT. V is TRBV7-2 and J is TRBJ1-6; 9 bases are shared with TRBD1. The ends lost 6 bases at V and 7 bases at J; junction bases unmatched: 4. The V gene's germline CDR1 is SGHTA and CDR2 FQGNSA. The CDR3 totals 14 residues.